Below are 11 T cell receptor beta chains sequenced from a single sample in a study of technical replicates of blood from a few donors (dated by TCRdb to the late 2010s). The method behind the library was the immunoSEQ multiplex PCR assay. Not all clones reach the TCRdb copy of this immuneACCESS table, which keeps in-frame sequences only. Checked studies attribute under half of the gap to unresolved V genes and leave the rest unexplained. The table for this sample lists 75,000 to 100,000 clones; approximately 94% of them were counted only once. The ten largest clones capture about 0.25% of the sample. Material for sequencing was T cells isolated from PBMCs. The receptor set was obtained from a human donor in good health.

Here the CDR3 reads CASSLSMRTSKYEQYF. Here the CDR3 DNA reads TGTGCCAGCAGCTTATCAATGCGGACTAGCAAATACGAGCAGTACTTC. The V gene is TRBV7-9, the J gene TRBJ2-7; 8 bases agree with TRBD2. This CDR3 region has 16 residues. The junction had 10 bases not matched to a gene; V was cut back by 2 bases and J by 4 bases. Germline V gives CDR1 SEHNR, CDR2 FQNEAQ (reference sequence). Drawing the rest from reference TRBV7-9 and TRBJ2-7, the complete variable domain is DTGVSQNPRHKITKRGQNVTFRCDPISEHNRLYWYRQTLGQGPEFLTYFQNEAQLEKSRLLSDRFSAERPKGSFSTLEIQRTEQGDSAMYLCASSLSMRTSKYEQYFGPGTRLTVT.

This clone was seen a single time. The chain is built from TRBV20-1 and TRBJ2-7, with 7 nucleotides matching TRBD2. Germline-derived CDR1 and CDR2 are DFQATT and SNEGSKA (reference sequence). The V gene end was trimmed by 7 bases and the J gene end by 6 bases; junction bases not matched to a gene: 6. The CDR3 is made up of 11 amino acids. The DNA of the CDR3 is TGCAGTGGCGGGAGCGGATTCGAGCAGTACTTC. Its translation: CSGGSGFEQYF.

The V call is TRBV18, the J call TRBJ2-7, with 13 positions matching TRBD2. The CDR3 runs to 15 residues. J gave up 6 bases and V 2 bases, and 4 bases lay outside the gene matches. Germline loops: CDR1 KGHSH, CDR2 LQKENI. CDR3 sequence: CASSPGLAGEGEQYF. The CDR3 bases are TGTGCCAGCTCACCAGGACTAGCGGGGGAGGGCGAGCAGTACTTC.

The chain joins TRBV14 to TRBJ2-5; weak D call: TRBD2 (6 bases). CDR1 SGHDN and CDR2 FVKESK come from the germline V gene. CDR3 length equals 14 residues. Trimming stripped 0 bases from V and 3 bases from J, with 8 bases between. The CDR3 here is CASSQEAGKETQYF. As DNA, the CDR3 is TGTGCCAGCAGCCAAGAGGCGGGAAAAGAGACCCAGTACTTC. Full variable domain (outside the CDR3, taken from reference TRBV14 and TRBJ2-5): EAGVTQFPSHSVIEKGQTVTLRCDPISGHDNLYWYRRVMGKEIKFLLHFVKESKQDESGMPNNRFLAERTGGTYSTLKVQPAELEDSGVYFCASSQEAGKETQYFGPGTRLLVL.

This rearrangement joins TRBV4-1 to TRBJ2-7, with D perhaps matching TRBD2 (5 bases). The germline CDR1 and CDR2 sequences are MGHRA and YSYEKL. With 1 base removed from V and 1 base from J, the gap between germline ends came to 14 bases. This CDR3 region has 16 residues. The CDR3 nucleotides read TGCGCCAGCAGCCAAGGTAAGGACTGGAGGTCCTACGAGCAGTACTTC. Translating gives CASSQGKDWRSYEQYF.

The rearrangement links TRBV11-3 to TRBJ1-4; a possible D gene is TRBD1 (6 bases). V was pared by 1 base and J by 0 bases, with 6 bases between. CDR3 size: 15 residues. CDR1 and CDR2 from the germline V gene are SGHNT and YENEEA. The CDR3 DNA reads TGTGCCAGCAGCTTAGGGACAGCAACTAATGAAAAACTGTTTTTT. Amino acid sequence: CASSLGTATNEKLFF.

V usage is TRBV5-5 and J usage is TRBJ2-5; D is perhaps TRBD2 (5 bases). V lost 0 bases and J lost 4, with 10 bases in between. There are 14 residues in the CDR3. Germline V gives CDR1 SGHKS, CDR2 YYEKEE (reference sequence). In nucleotides, the CDR3 is TGTGCCAGCAGCTTGGGACTAACCTTAGAGACCCAGTACTTC. It translates to CASSLGLTLETQYF.

This clone was seen only once. The J gene is TRBJ2-1, the V gene TRBV19; D is undetermined. The V gene's germline CDR1 is LNHDA and CDR2 SQIVND (reference sequence). V was shortened by 3 bases and J by 3 bases, with 9 bases between the two germline ends. This CDR3 has 14 residues. This chain's CDR3 is CASSMGGDYNEQFF. DNA of the CDR3: TGTGCCAGTAGTATGGGTGGAGACTACAATGAGCAGTTCTTC.

The chain has TRBV5-1 and TRBJ2-7, with 7 bases fitting TRBD2. The junction had 14 bases not matched to a gene; V was cut back by 3 bases and J by 2 bases. Germline V lookup: CDR1 SGHRS, CDR2 YFSETQ. The CDR3 is 17 residues long. The DNA for the CDR3 is TGCGCCAGCAGCTCTGATTTCACCGGGACTAACACCTACGAGCAGTACTTC. Translation gives CASSSDFTGTNTYEQYF.

The chain is built from TRBV5-1 and TRBJ2-2; TRBD2 agrees at 14 bases. The CDR3 contains 16 residues. The germline V gene encodes CDR1 SGHRS and CDR2 YFSETQ. V lost 4 bases to trimming and J lost 7 bases; unmatched junction nucleotides: 6. The CDR3: CASSPGLAGADGELFF. CDR3 nucleotides: TGCGCCAGCAGCCCGGGACTAGCGGGAGCCGACGGGGAGCTGTTTTTT. Full variable domain (rest looked up from reference TRBV5-1 and TRBJ2-2): KAGVTQTPRYLIKTRGQQVTLSCSPISGHRSVSWYQQTPGQGLQFLFEYFSETQRNKGNFPGRFSGRQFSNSRSEMNVSTLELGDSALYLCASSPGLAGADGELFFGEGSRLTVL.

The V and J genes are TRBV30 and TRBJ2-7, with D perhaps matching TRBD2 (5 bases). Trimming shortened V by 5 bases and J by 2 bases, and 7 bases separated the two germline ends. The CDR3 covers 11 residues. The germline V gene has CDR1 GTSNPN and CDR2 SVGIG (reference sequence). The CDR3 loop reads CAWGGPYEQYF. The CDR3 coding sequence is TGTGCCTGGGGAGGCCCCTACGAGCAGTACTTC.